This entry describes one T cell receptor (beta chain). Its antigen is currently unknown. Sorted subsets were CFSE-labeled and cultured roughly five days with allogeneic dendritic cells. The data derive from a study of regulatory dendritic cells for organ transplantation. J gave up 3 bases and V 1 base, and 4 bases lay outside the gene matches. CDR1 is SGHVS, CDR2 FQNEAQ, per germline. This CDR3 comprises 15 residues. The protocol was immunoSEQ multiplex PCR, while the TCRdb copy is restricted to in-frame clones and leaves out a portion. The table records about 20,000 clones, around 80% of them present only once.

What was sequenced was memory CD4+ T cells from blood cultured with regulatory dendritic cells. The subset here: CD45RO+ memory T cells. This clonotype was obtained from a human donor in good health. The chain is built from TRBV7-8 and TRBJ1-2, with 8 bases aligning to TRBD1. The chain's CDR3 is CASSLGRGQDYGYTF. The CDR3 nucleotides read TGTGCCAGCAGCTTAGGGAGGGGACAGGACTATGGCTACACCTTC.